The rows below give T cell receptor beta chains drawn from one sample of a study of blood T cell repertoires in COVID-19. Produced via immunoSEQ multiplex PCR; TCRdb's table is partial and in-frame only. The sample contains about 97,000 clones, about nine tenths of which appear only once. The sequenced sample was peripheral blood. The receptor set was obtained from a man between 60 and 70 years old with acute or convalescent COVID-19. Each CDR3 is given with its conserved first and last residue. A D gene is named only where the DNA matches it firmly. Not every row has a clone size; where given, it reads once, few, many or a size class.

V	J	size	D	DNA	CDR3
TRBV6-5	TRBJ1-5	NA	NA	TGTGCCAGCAAGCCCGGAGCAGGGGATGGGCAGCCCCAGCATTTT	CASKPGAGDGQPQHF
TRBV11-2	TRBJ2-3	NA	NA	TGTGCCAGCAGCCGAACAAAAGGAGGCACAGATACGCAGTATTTT	CASSRTKGGTDTQYF
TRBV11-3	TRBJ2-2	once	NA	TGTGCCAGCAGCCTCCGGGGTGGCGGGGAGCTGTTTTTT	CASSLRGGGELFF
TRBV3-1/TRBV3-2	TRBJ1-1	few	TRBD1	TGTGCCAGCAGCCAAGACCTCCTGGACAGGGATAACACTGAAGCTTTCTTT	CASSQDLLDRDNTEAFF
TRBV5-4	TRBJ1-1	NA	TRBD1	TGTGCCAGCAGCTGGGGACAGGGTGACACTGAAGCTTTCTTT	CASSWGQGDTEAFF
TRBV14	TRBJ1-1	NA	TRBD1	TGTGCCAGCAGCCCACGGGTAGAAGGGGGCGAAGCTTTCTTT	CASSPRVEGGEAFF
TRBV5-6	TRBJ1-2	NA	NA	TGTGCCAGCAGCTTGGTTTACAGGGACTATGGCTACACCTTC	CASSLVYRDYGYTF
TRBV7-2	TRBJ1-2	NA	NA	TGTGCCAGCAGCTCGGGGTGGTCGGGCTATGGCTACACCTTC	CASSSGWSGYGYTF
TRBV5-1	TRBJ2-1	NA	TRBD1	TGCGCCAGCAGTGATGGACAGGGGGAGCAGTTCTTC	CASSDGQGEQFF
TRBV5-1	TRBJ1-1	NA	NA	TGCGCCAGCAGCTTCGGGGAGAAATACACTGAAGCTTTCTTT	CASSFGEKYTEAFF
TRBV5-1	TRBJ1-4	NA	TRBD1	TGCGCCAGCAGCTTAGAAACAGGGGCTAATGAAAAACTGTTTTTT	CASSLETGANEKLFF
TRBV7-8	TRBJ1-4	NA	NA	TGTGCCAGCAGCTTAGTGGCGGGTAATGAAAAACTGTTTTTT	CASSLVAGNEKLFF
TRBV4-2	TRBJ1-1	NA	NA	TGTGCCAGCAGGATACAGGGATCTATGAACACTGAAGCTTTCTTT	CASRIQGSMNTEAFF
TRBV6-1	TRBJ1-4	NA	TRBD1	TGTGCCAGCAGTGAGGGACAGGGCTTCTCAACTAATGAAAAACTGTTTTTT	CASSEGQGFSTNEKLFF
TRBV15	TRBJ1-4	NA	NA	TGTGCCACCAGCAGAAAGCCCATGGATGAAAAACTGTTTTTT	CATSRKPMDEKLFF
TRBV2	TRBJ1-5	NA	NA	TGTGCCAGCAGTGGCCGGAATCAGCCCCAGCATTTT	CASSGRNQPQHF
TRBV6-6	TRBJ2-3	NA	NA	TGTGCCAGCAGTCTCCAACACATCAACAGGGTCCACAGCGCTACGCAGTATTTT	CASSLQHINRVHSATQYF
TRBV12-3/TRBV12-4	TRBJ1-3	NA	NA	TGTGCCAGCAGTTTACAAGCTTCCACCATATATTTT	CASSLQASTIYF
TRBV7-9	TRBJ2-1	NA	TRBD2	TGTGCCAGCAGCTTAGGTGAACTAGCGAGGCTGAATGAGCAGTTCTTC	CASSLGELARLNEQFF
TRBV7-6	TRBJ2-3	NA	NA	TGTGCCAGCAGCTTCGGGCGGTCGGACCTCGGGGGCACAGATACGCAGTATTTT	CASSFGRSDLGGTDTQYF
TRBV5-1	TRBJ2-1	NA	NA	TGCGCCAGCAGGGAGGGAAACCCAGGGAATGAGCAGTTCTTC	CASREGNPGNEQFF
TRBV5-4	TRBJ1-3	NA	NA	TGTGCCAGCAGCTCCCCGGACAGTGGAAACACCATATATTTT	CASSSPDSGNTIYF
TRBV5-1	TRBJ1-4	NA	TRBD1	TGCGCCAGCAGCTGGACAGGGGAAGGGAATGAAAAACTGTTTTTT	CASSWTGEGNEKLFF
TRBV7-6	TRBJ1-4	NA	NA	TGTGCCAGCAGCCCGACCGAGGGTGAAAAACTGTTTTTT	CASSPTEGEKLFF
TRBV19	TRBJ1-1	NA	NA	TGTGCCAGTAGCCCCGGGGGGCTCCGGAACACTGAAGCTTTCTTT	CASSPGGLRNTEAFF
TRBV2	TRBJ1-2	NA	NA	TGTGCCAGCAGTGAAGGGACAGCCCTCTATGGCTACACCTTC	CASSEGTALYGYTF
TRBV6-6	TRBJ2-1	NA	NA	TGTGCCAGCAGTTCCCTTGGGCACAGGGCGGCCAATGAGCAGTTCTTC	CASSSLGHRAANEQFF
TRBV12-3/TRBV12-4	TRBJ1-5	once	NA	TGTGCCAGCACCGGGCAGGGTGATCAGCCCCAGCATTTT	CASTGQGDQPQHF
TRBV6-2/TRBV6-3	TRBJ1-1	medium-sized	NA	TGTGCCAGCAGCATATACACTGAAGCTTTCTTT	CASSIYTEAFF
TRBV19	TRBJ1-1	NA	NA	TGTGCCAGTAGCAGAACAGTGAACACTGAAGCTTTCTTT	CASSRTVNTEAFF
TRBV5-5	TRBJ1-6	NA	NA	TGTGCCAGCATGACTAGCACGTGGGGGGGACCCCTCCACTTT	CASMTSTWGGPLHF
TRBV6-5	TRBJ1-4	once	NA	TGTGCCAGCAGCCCCGGGGGGGCTCGGGAAAAACTGTTTTTT	CASSPGGAREKLFF
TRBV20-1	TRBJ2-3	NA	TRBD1	TGCAGTGCTAGTAGGACAGGAGATACGCAGTATTTT	CSASRTGDTQYF
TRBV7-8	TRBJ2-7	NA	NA	TGTGCCAGCAGCGCAGACCCCAATCGGGACGAGCAGTACTTC	CASSADPNRDEQYF
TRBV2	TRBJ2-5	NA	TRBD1	TGTGCCAGCACTCTCCCGGGACAGGGAGCAGAGACCCAGTACTTC	CASTLPGQGAETQYF
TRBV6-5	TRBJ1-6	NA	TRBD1	TGTGCCAGCACTCCTGCCGGGACAGGGGCCTCGGCCCTCCACTTT	CASTPAGTGASALHF
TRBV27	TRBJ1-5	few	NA	TGTGCCAGCAGCGCAGGGGTAGGCGGCAATCAGCCCCAGCATTTT	CASSAGVGGNQPQHF
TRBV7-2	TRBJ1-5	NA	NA	TGTGCCAGCAGCTTCTACAGCGGACAGCCCCAGCATTTT	CASSFYSGQPQHF
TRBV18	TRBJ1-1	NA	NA	TGTGCCAGCTCGAGTCAAATTGGGGGCGCGAACACTGAAGCTTTCTTT	CASSSQIGGANTEAFF
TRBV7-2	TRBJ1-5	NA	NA	TGTGCCAGCAGCTTAGGTTCCGATCAGCCCCAGCATTTT	CASSLGSDQPQHF
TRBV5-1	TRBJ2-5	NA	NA	TGCGCCAGCAGCTTGGGGTTCGGGAAGGAGACCCAGTACTTC	CASSLGFGKETQYF
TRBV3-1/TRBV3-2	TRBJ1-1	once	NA	TGTGCCAGCACCCTAAAGGGGGAGCCCACTATTAACACTGAAGCTTTCTTT	CASTLKGEPTINTEAFF
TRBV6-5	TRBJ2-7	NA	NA	TGTGCCAGCAGTTACTCGGGCAGGGCCCCCTACGAGCAGTACTTC	CASSYSGRAPYEQYF
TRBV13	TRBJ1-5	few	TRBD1	TGTGCCAGCAGCTTAGGACAGGGGCCGATGCAGCCCCAGCATTTT	CASSLGQGPMQPQHF
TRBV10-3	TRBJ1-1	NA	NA	TGTGCCATCAGTGAGGAGGTGAACACTGAAGCTTTCTTT	CAISEEVNTEAFF
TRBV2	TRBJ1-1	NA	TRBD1	TGTGCCAGCAGTTTCGACAGGGGGAACACTGAAGCTTTCTTT	CASSFDRGNTEAFF
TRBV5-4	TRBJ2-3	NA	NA	TGTGCCAGCAGCTTGGCCGGTGGTTGGACAGATACGCAGTATTTT	CASSLAGGWTDTQYF